This T cell receptor (beta chain) was captured in a study of shared clonotypes between healthy human individuals. A single count supports this clone. Produced via immunoSEQ multiplex PCR; TCRdb's table is partial and in-frame only. Of approximately 100,000 clones listed, 68% are singletons. What was sequenced was memory CD8+ T cells sorted from blood. The subset here: CD45RO+ cells pooled with CCR7-negative TemRA cells. The TCR originated in a woman between 25 and 40 years old in good health.

CDR3 in amino acids: CASSSSGQIYEQYF. The CDR3 DNA sequence: TGCGCCAGCAGCTCTTCGGGACAGATCTACGAGCAGTACTTC. The chain uses TRBV5-1 and TRBJ2-7, with TRBD1 identical over 7 bases. The germline V gene has CDR1 SGHRS and CDR2 YFSETQ. The length of the CDR3 is 14 residues. The junction had 6 bases not matched to a gene; V was cut back by 3 bases and J by 3 bases.